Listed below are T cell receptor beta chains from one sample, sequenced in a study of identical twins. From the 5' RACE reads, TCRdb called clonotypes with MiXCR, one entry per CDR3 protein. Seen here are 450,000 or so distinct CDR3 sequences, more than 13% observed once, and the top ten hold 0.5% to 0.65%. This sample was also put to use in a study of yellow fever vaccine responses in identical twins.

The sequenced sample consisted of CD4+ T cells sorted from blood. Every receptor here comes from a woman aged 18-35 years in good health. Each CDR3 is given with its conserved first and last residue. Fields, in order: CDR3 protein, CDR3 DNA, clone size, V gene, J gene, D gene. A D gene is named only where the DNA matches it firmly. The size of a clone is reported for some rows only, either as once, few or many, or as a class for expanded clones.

cdr3_aa: CASRRGGSSYNEQFF
cdr3_nt: TGTGCCAGCAGGAGGGGGGGCAGCTCCTACAATGAGCAGTTCTTC
clone_size: many
v_call: TRBV2
j_call: TRBJ2-1
d_call: .

cdr3_aa: CASSSISGTTDYEQYF
cdr3_nt: TGTGCCAGCTCATCTATTTCCGGGACTACCGACTACGAGCAGTACTTC
clone_size: .
v_call: TRBV18
j_call: TRBJ2-7
d_call: TRBD2

cdr3_aa: CSARPPPLAQFYNEQFF
cdr3_nt: TGCAGTGCTAGACCCCCTCCGCTAGCGCAGTTCTACAATGAGCAGTTCTTC
clone_size: .
v_call: TRBV20-1
j_call: TRBJ2-1
d_call: .

cdr3_aa: CASSRDPTGQNNYGYTF
cdr3_nt: TGCGCCAGCAGCCGGGATCCCACGGGACAGAATAACTATGGCTACACCTTC
clone_size: few
v_call: TRBV4-1
j_call: TRBJ1-2
d_call: TRBD1

cdr3_aa: CASSLGGTELYEQYF
cdr3_nt: TGCGCCAGCAGCTTGGGGGGGACGGAACTCTACGAGCAGTACTTC
clone_size: .
v_call: TRBV5-1
j_call: TRBJ2-7
d_call: .

cdr3_aa: CASSYSSGRSNEQFF
cdr3_nt: TGTGCCAGCAGTTACTCCAGCGGGAGGTCCAATGAGCAGTTCTTC
clone_size: many
v_call: TRBV6-5
j_call: TRBJ2-1
d_call: TRBD2

cdr3_aa: CASTPGQGGEQYF
cdr3_nt: TGTGCCAGTACCCCCGGACAGGGCGGCGAGCAGTACTTC
clone_size: .
v_call: TRBV19
j_call: TRBJ2-7
d_call: TRBD1

cdr3_aa: CASSLADTGGEYEQYF
cdr3_nt: TGTGCCAGCAGCTTAGCGGATACAGGGGGCGAGTACGAGCAGTACTTC
clone_size: few
v_call: TRBV7-2
j_call: TRBJ2-7
d_call: TRBD1

cdr3_aa: CASSMGQSYNEQFF
cdr3_nt: TGTGCCAGCAGCATGGGACAGTCCTACAATGAGCAGTTCTTC
clone_size: .
v_call: TRBV7-3
j_call: TRBJ2-1
d_call: TRBD1

cdr3_aa: CASSKLLSGANVLTF
cdr3_nt: TGTGCCAGCAGCAAGCTGCTCTCTGGGGCCAACGTCCTGACTTTC
clone_size: few
v_call: TRBV28
j_call: TRBJ2-6
d_call: .

cdr3_aa: CASTSLGGTSGPGYETQYF
cdr3_nt: TGTGCCAGCACCTCCTTGGGCGGGACTAGCGGGCCTGGATATGAGACCCAGTACTTC
clone_size: few
v_call: TRBV14
j_call: TRBJ2-5
d_call: TRBD2

cdr3_aa: CASSLSGGATYNEQFF
cdr3_nt: TGTGCCAGCAGTTTGTCGGGGGGGGCCACCTACAATGAGCAGTTCTTC
clone_size: few
v_call: TRBV12-3/TRBV12-4
j_call: TRBJ2-1
d_call: TRBD2

cdr3_aa: CASTLQAMGSGETQYF
cdr3_nt: TGTGCCAGCACCCTCCAGGCGATGGGGTCTGGGGAGACCCAGTACTTC
clone_size: few
v_call: TRBV12-3/TRBV12-4
j_call: TRBJ2-5
d_call: .

cdr3_aa: CASSLGGQRRGAGELFF
cdr3_nt: TGTGCCAGCAGCTTAGGAGGGCAGCGGAGAGGCGCCGGGGAGCTGTTTTTT
clone_size: .
v_call: TRBV11-3
j_call: TRBJ2-2
d_call: .

cdr3_aa: CASSSNRVSGELFF
cdr3_nt: TGTGCCAGCAGCTCCAACAGGGTTTCCGGGGAGCTGTTTTTT
clone_size: few
v_call: TRBV7-2
j_call: TRBJ2-2
d_call: .

cdr3_aa: CASSSQGWPQYF
cdr3_nt: TGTGCCAGCAGCTCTCAGGGGTGGCCCCAGTACTTC
clone_size: .
v_call: TRBV11-1
j_call: TRBJ2-5
d_call: .

cdr3_aa: CASSPLAGGQTDTQYF
cdr3_nt: TGTGCCAGCAGCCCCTTAGCGGGGGGGCAGACAGATACGCAGTATTTT
clone_size: .
v_call: TRBV7-6
j_call: TRBJ2-3
d_call: TRBD2

cdr3_aa: CASKTRTGGKNEQYF
cdr3_nt: TGTGCCAGCAAGACGCGGACAGGGGGAAAGAACGAGCAGTACTTC
clone_size: few
v_call: TRBV6-1
j_call: TRBJ2-7
d_call: TRBD1

cdr3_aa: CATSNDRYNEQFF
cdr3_nt: TGTGCCACCAGCAATGACAGGTACAATGAGCAGTTCTTC
clone_size: many
v_call: TRBV15
j_call: TRBJ2-1
d_call: .

cdr3_aa: CASSQRGQGAGELFF
cdr3_nt: TGTGCCAGCAGCCAGAGGGGACAGGGGGCCGGGGAGCTGTTTTTT
clone_size: many
v_call: TRBV3-1
j_call: TRBJ2-2
d_call: TRBD1

cdr3_aa: CASGLAGSPPEQYF
cdr3_nt: TGTGCCAGCGGGTTAGCGGGAAGTCCTCCGGAGCAGTACTTC
clone_size: few
v_call: TRBV28
j_call: TRBJ2-7
d_call: TRBD2

cdr3_aa: CASSPPFPGELFF
cdr3_nt: TGTGCCAGCAGCCCCCCCTTCCCCGGGGAGCTGTTTTTT
clone_size: few
v_call: TRBV6-2/TRBV6-3
j_call: TRBJ2-2
d_call: .

cdr3_aa: CANSRDLYNEQFF
cdr3_nt: TGTGCCAACAGCCGGGACTTATACAATGAGCAGTTCTTC
clone_size: few
v_call: TRBV2
j_call: TRBJ2-1
d_call: .

cdr3_aa: CSVHATSGKYNEQFF
cdr3_nt: TGCAGCGTTCATGCGACTAGCGGGAAATACAATGAGCAGTTCTTC
clone_size: few
v_call: TRBV29-1
j_call: TRBJ2-1
d_call: TRBD2

cdr3_aa: CASSRVSGRGGLADTQYF
cdr3_nt: TGTGCCAGCAGCCGGGTTTCAGGGCGGGGGGGCCTTGCAGATACGCAGTATTTT
clone_size: few
v_call: TRBV3-1
j_call: TRBJ2-3
d_call: TRBD2

cdr3_aa: CASSTGTSGDTQYF
cdr3_nt: TGCGCCAGCAGCACGGGGACTAGCGGAGATACGCAGTATTTT
clone_size: many
v_call: TRBV5-1
j_call: TRBJ2-3
d_call: TRBD2

cdr3_aa: CASSEVGGGYEQYF
cdr3_nt: TGTGCCAGCAGTGAAGTAGGGGGAGGCTACGAGCAGTACTTC
clone_size: few
v_call: TRBV2
j_call: TRBJ2-7
d_call: .

cdr3_aa: CASSSVGTSSNQPQHF
cdr3_nt: TGTGCCAGCAGTTCTGTCGGGACATCAAGCAATCAGCCCCAGCATTTT
clone_size: .
v_call: TRBV28
j_call: TRBJ1-5
d_call: .

cdr3_aa: CASSQDLRTDFYEQYF
cdr3_nt: TGCGCCAGCAGCCAAGATCTCCGTACCGACTTCTACGAGCAGTACTTC
clone_size: once
v_call: TRBV4-3
j_call: TRBJ2-7
d_call: .

cdr3_aa: CASSLQAGPSSGANVLTF
cdr3_nt: TGTGCCAGCAGCTTACAGGCGGGGCCCTCCTCTGGGGCCAACGTCCTGACTTTC
clone_size: .
v_call: TRBV7-8
j_call: TRBJ2-6
d_call: .

cdr3_aa: CASSGTLLGELFF
cdr3_nt: TGTGCCAGCAGCGGGACTCTCCTCGGGGAGCTGTTTTTT
clone_size: .
v_call: TRBV2
j_call: TRBJ2-2
d_call: .

cdr3_aa: CASSSQGSSYNEQFF
cdr3_nt: TGTGCCAGCAGCTCGCAGGGGAGCTCCTACAATGAGCAGTTCTTC
clone_size: few
v_call: TRBV7-3
j_call: TRBJ2-1
d_call: .

cdr3_aa: CASSQDWGQDYGYTF
cdr3_nt: TGTGCCAGCAGCCAAGATTGGGGACAGGATTATGGCTACACCTTC
clone_size: .
v_call: TRBV3-1
j_call: TRBJ1-2
d_call: TRBD1

cdr3_aa: CASSPDGDTEAFF
cdr3_nt: TGTGCCAGCAGCCCCGACGGGGACACTGAAGCTTTCTTT
clone_size: .
v_call: TRBV7-9
j_call: TRBJ1-1
d_call: .

cdr3_aa: CSGTGFFQETQYF
cdr3_nt: TGCAGTGGGACGGGGTTCTTTCAAGAGACCCAGTACTTC
clone_size: .
v_call: TRBV20-1
j_call: TRBJ2-5
d_call: .

cdr3_aa: CASSPPGLHNQPQHF
cdr3_nt: TGTGCCAGCTCACCACCGGGGCTCCACAATCAGCCCCAGCATTTT
clone_size: few
v_call: TRBV18
j_call: TRBJ1-5
d_call: .

cdr3_aa: CASRRQIKNTEAFF
cdr3_nt: TGTGCCAGCAGACGACAGATTAAGAACACTGAAGCTTTCTTT
clone_size: many
v_call: TRBV12-3/TRBV12-4
j_call: TRBJ1-1
d_call: .

cdr3_aa: CSAQSQDRGREQYF
cdr3_nt: TGCAGTGCGCAGTCCCAAGACAGGGGGCGCGAGCAGTACTTC
clone_size: .
v_call: TRBV20-1
j_call: TRBJ2-7
d_call: TRBD1

cdr3_aa: CASKIGTAGYEQYF
cdr3_nt: TGTGCCAGCAAAATTGGGACCGCTGGTTACGAGCAGTACTTC
clone_size: few
v_call: TRBV6-1
j_call: TRBJ2-7
d_call: .

cdr3_aa: CASSQEERGTQYF
cdr3_nt: TGCGCCAGCAGCCAAGAAGAGAGGGGAACCCAGTACTTC
clone_size: few
v_call: TRBV4-1
j_call: TRBJ2-5
d_call: .

cdr3_aa: CASSQEVGAYEQYF
cdr3_nt: TGTGCCAGCAGCCAAGAGGTCGGAGCCTACGAGCAGTACTTC
clone_size: .
v_call: TRBV7-6
j_call: TRBJ2-7
d_call: .